This T cell receptor (beta chain) was retrieved from a study of immune heterogeneity within non-small cell lung tumors. General study findings and limits: Local tumor mutational burden and local T-cell repertoire clonality showed a moderate significant correlation, R 0.3 to 0.35.

Per sample, about 610 ng of bulk tumor genomic DNA was the template used. Several biopsies were spaced far apart within each primary tumor and obtained as surgery took place. Enrolled patients presented with newly diagnosed, previously untreated non-small cell lung cancer and underwent curative surgery. All donors had received a new diagnosis of non-small cell lung cancer and were undergoing surgery with curative intent. Multiplex PCR (32 V and 13 J primers) was used to amplify the TCR beta CDR3. Each CDR3 protein gets one entry after TCRdb re-called the multiplex PCR reads with MiXCR. The sample has about 23,000 distinct CDR3 sequences, 25% to 35% seen once. With 7 bases removed from V and 10 bases from J, the gap between germline ends came to 17 bases. The germline V gene has CDR1 SGHAT and CDR2 FQNNGV. The CDR3 extends over 13 amino acids. A note on this clonotype: Its antigen remains unidentified. A much more abundant neighbour one base away suggests this may be a read error.

The chain uses TRBV11-2 and TRBJ2-1; D is possibly TRBD2 (5 bases). This sequence originates from a man in his forties or fifties with non-small cell lung cancer. Sequencing was done on a sample of lung tumor tissue. CDR3 nucleotide sequence: TGTGCCAGCAAGGCTAGCTGGAGTGGAGAGCAGTTCTTC. Encoded protein: CASKASWSGEQFF.